This TCR beta chain stems from a study of cytomegalovirus exposure and HLA in healthy donors. Study in general: A prior study identified 110 million or so unique TCR beta sequences from 200 million or so T cells.

Study results and limitations: Among the sequence variants, a highly shared cluster was likely an artifact of sequencing.

CDR1 and CDR2 (germline): SGHTA, FQGTGA. The J segment lost 5 bases and the V segment lost 0 bases, leaving 13 bases of the junction unmatched. The CDR3 has 18 amino acids. In the case of this clone: What it binds is not known.

Both 60 Vbeta primers and 13 Jbeta primers went into the PCR. Source study methods: In a later analysis, of tens of millions of unique beta chains, roughly 10 million appeared in at least two donors. Libraries were prepared by immunoSEQ multiplex PCR; TCRdb keeps only in-frame clonotypes and omits some of them. V and J calls and clone size are given by that table; D and trimming were obtained from the DNA. The sample records some 160,000 clones, roughly 62% being singletons. Input material: PBMCs. The J gene is TRBJ1-2, the V gene TRBV7-3; 9 nucleotides line up with TRBD1. The sequence was collected from a man in his sixties in good health and CMV-seronegative. The CDR3 DNA is TGTGCCAGCAGCTTAACCCCCGGACAGGGGCCGCCAGGGTATGGCTACACCTTC. Protein: CASSLTPGQGPPGYGYTF.